This TCR beta chain was observed in a study of blood T cell repertoires in COVID-19. Germline V gene sequence: CDR1 MNHNY, CDR2 SVGAGI (reference sequence). The germline V and J ends were trimmed by 0 bases and 0 bases, with 6 bases remaining between them. This CDR3 is built from 15 residues. The method was immunoSEQ multiplex PCR; TCRdb's version includes in-frame clones alone and lacks a portion of them. The profile shows 200,000 to 250,000 clones, around four fifths of them singletons. The specimen was peripheral blood. J is TRBJ2-1 and V is TRBV6-6; D remains unclear. The receptor was derived from a woman older than 75 with COVID-19, enrolled during active disease. CDR3 bases: TGTGCCAGCAGTTACTCACAGAGCTCCTACAATGAGCAGTTCTTC. Translated, it gives CASSYSQSSYNEQFF.